This T cell receptor beta chain was recovered during a study of Ad26.COV2.S vaccination and SARS-CoV-2 variants. Looking at the study overall: Enrollment placed the donor in the COV1001 Ad26.COV2.S trial arm.

Sample treatment: roughly 20 received Ad26.COV2.S at low or high dose, single or two shots; roughly five received placebo; per-sample allocation not given. Collection of the samples took place on day 63 after the first injection of vaccine or placebo. Comments on this clone: The antigen is not known.

TCRdb's copy holds only in-frame clones and misses some; the assay was immunoSEQ multiplex PCR. The table lists about 470,000 clones, about nine tenths of them singletons. The V gene end was trimmed by 1 base and the J gene end by 4 bases; junction bases not matched to a gene: 6. There are 15 residues in the CDR3. CDR1 SEHNR and CDR2 FQNEAQ come from the germline V gene (reference sequence). General observations from the study: After vaccination, substantial breadth of spike-specific CD8+ and CD4+ responses was reported. Spike-specific TCR breadth in vaccine recipients exceeded that seen in placebo recipients.

The chain uses TRBV7-9 and TRBJ2-5; 7 bases line up with TRBD2. Material: peripheral blood, obtained in a trial of Ad26.COV2.S vaccine versus placebo. The clonotype comes from a person between 18 and 59 years old who received the Ad26.COV2.S COVID-19 vaccine or a placebo. The CDR3 is CASSLGASGAETQYF. The CDR3, as DNA: TGTGCCAGCAGCTTAGGGGCTAGCGGCGCAGAGACCCAGTACTTC.